This is a list of T cell receptor beta chains from one sample in a study of cytomegalovirus exposure and HLA in healthy donors. The assay was immunoSEQ multiplex PCR, and TCRdb's table has in-frame clones only and misses some. This repertoire shows under 200,000 clones, roughly 80% found once; its top ten account for about 1.9%. Sequences were obtained from PBMCs. These receptors all come from a human donor in good health. Each CDR3 is given with its conserved first and last residue. Each record gives: J gene, CDR3 length, clone size, V gene, D gene, CDR3 DNA, CDR3 protein. The D gene is left open where the match is weak. Expanded clones get a size class; other rows say once, few or many, or leave the size out.

TRBJ1-5	14	few	TRBV7-9	TRBD1	TGTGCCAGCAGCACAACAGGGGGCCATCAGCCCCAGCATTTT	CASSTTGGHQPQHF
TRBJ1-1	16	NA	TRBV4-1	NA	TGCGCCAGCAGCCAAGAAAGAGGGTCAGGGGACACTGAAGCTTTCTTT	CASSQERGSGDTEAFF
TRBJ1-5	12	NA	TRBV7-8	NA	TGTGCCAGCAGCACTCCCCTTCAGCCCCAGCATTTT	CASSTPLQPQHF
TRBJ1-1	13	NA	TRBV12-5	NA	TGTGCTAGTGGTTTGGGGCTGAACACTGAAGCTTTCTTT	CASGLGLNTEAFF
TRBJ1-1	13	once	TRBV7-6	NA	TGTGCCAGCAGCTCCACAGGGAACACTGAAGCTTTCTTT	CASSSTGNTEAFF
TRBJ1-2	17	NA	TRBV5-4	TRBD1	TGTGCCAGCAGCTTCCGCGGACAGGGACCGTCTAACTATGGCTACACCTTC	CASSFRGQGPSNYGYTF
TRBJ1-6	16	NA	TRBV27	TRBD1	TGTGCCAGCAGTGGGACAGGGAGTTCCTATAATTCACCCCTCCACTTT	CASSGTGSSYNSPLHF
TRBJ2-5	17	NA	TRBV9	TRBD2	TGTGCCAGCAGCGAGGGACTAGCGGGGGGGCAAAAGGAGACCCAGTACTTC	CASSEGLAGGQKETQYF
TRBJ1-1	14	NA	TRBV7-8	TRBD1	TGTGCCAGCAGCAGAGACAGGGGAGAGGCTGAAGCTTTCTTT	CASSRDRGEAEAFF
TRBJ2-1	13	once	TRBV19	TRBD2	TGTGCCAGCCGGACTAGCGGGGGTAATGAGCAGTTCTTC	CASRTSGGNEQFF
TRBJ2-2	16	NA	TRBV5-1	NA	TGCGCCAGCAGCTTGTCAGGGCCGGCGAACACCGGGGAGCTGTTTTTT	CASSLSGPANTGELFF
TRBJ2-1	15	NA	TRBV28	NA	TGTGCCAGCACCCGTTCAGGGGGAGGCTACAATGAGCAGTTCTTC	CASTRSGGGYNEQFF
TRBJ1-2	14	NA	TRBV6-5	TRBD1	TGTGCCAGCAGAGGACAGGGGGCTAACTATGGCTACACCTTC	CASRGQGANYGYTF
TRBJ1-5	18	NA	TRBV12-2	NA	TGTGCAAGTCGCTTTCTCGGCACGACAGGGGCCTTCAATCAGCCCCAGCATTTT	CASRFLGTTGAFNQPQHF
TRBJ1-1	14	NA	TRBV6-6	TRBD1	TGTGCCAGCACAAGGGACAGGGTAGACACTGAAGCTTTCTTT	CASTRDRVDTEAFF
TRBJ1-1	13	NA	TRBV7-9	NA	TGTGCCAGCAGCTTGTTATCTAGTACTGAAGCTTTCTTT	CASSLLSSTEAFF
TRBJ1-2	15	NA	TRBV28	NA	TGTGCCAGCAGCTCGGAGGATGTCTTGGGCTATGGCTACACCTTC	CASSSEDVLGYGYTF
TRBJ1-5	15	NA	TRBV7-8	NA	TGTGCCAGCAGCTTAGCGCGCACAGGCAATCAGCCCCAGCATTTT	CASSLARTGNQPQHF
TRBJ1-1	14	NA	TRBV7-8	NA	TGTGCCAGCAGCTTACACAGGATGGGGACTGAAGCTTTCTTT	CASSLHRMGTEAFF
TRBJ1-2	16	NA	TRBV6-4	TRBD1	TGTGCCAGCAGGACAAGACAGGGGGACCCGAACTATGGCTACACCTTC	CASRTRQGDPNYGYTF